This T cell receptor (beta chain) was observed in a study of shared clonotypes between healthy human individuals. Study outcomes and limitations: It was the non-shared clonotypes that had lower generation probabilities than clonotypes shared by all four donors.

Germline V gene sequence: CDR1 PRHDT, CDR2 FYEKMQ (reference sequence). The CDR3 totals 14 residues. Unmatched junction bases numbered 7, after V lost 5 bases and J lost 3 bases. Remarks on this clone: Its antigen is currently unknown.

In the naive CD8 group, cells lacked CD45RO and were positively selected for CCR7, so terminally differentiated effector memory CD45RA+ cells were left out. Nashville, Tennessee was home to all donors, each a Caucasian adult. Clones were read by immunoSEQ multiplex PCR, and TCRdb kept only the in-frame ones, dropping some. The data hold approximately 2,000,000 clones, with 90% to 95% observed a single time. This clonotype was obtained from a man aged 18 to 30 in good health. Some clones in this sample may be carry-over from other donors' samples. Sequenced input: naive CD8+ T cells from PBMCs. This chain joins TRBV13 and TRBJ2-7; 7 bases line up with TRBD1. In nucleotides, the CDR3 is TGTGCCAGCAGCGCCTGGGACAGCAACTACGAGCAGTACTTC. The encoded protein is CASSAWDSNYEQYF.